The rows below give T cell receptor beta chains drawn from one sample of a study of CD8+CD57+ T cells in acquired aplastic anemia. TCRdb fed the reads into MiXCR, producing one record per CDR3 protein. This table has more than 250,000 distinct CDR3 sequences, roughly three fifths appearing once. Sequencing was done on a sample of sorted CD4+, CD8+, or CD8+CD57+ T cells (not recorded which) from PBMCs. The source is a human donor with severe aplastic anemia or a healthy control (not recorded which). Both conserved end residues are trimmed from each CDR3.

V gene | CDR3 protein
TRBV29-1 | SGRGSPNTEAF
TRBV6-2/TRBV6-3 | ASSYIAGGPYNEQF
TRBV5-6 | ASSSWDRGSNQPQH
TRBV12-3/TRBV12-4 | ASSLAGLAGSQY
TRBV28 | ASSFANYEQY
TRBV20-1 | SPSPGLARTDTQY
TRBV15 | ASSKDRGVYSPLH
TRBV29-1 | SVPRDRANTEAF
TRBV29-1 | SVGPSYGYT
TRBV5-8 | ASSLYLWGDSYNEQF
TRBV7-6 | ASTLRDTLAGEGETQY
TRBV24-1 | ATSAGDSTKNTEAL
TRBV10-3 | AISLGTGFSPLH
TRBV20-1 | SASEAF
TRBV25-1 | ASSEPGETDTQY
TRBV29-1 | SLTLVNTDTQY
TRBV20-1 | SARAGDSPQH
TRBV20-1 | SAKTGPSSYEQY
TRBV20-1 | SATHGTGTNEQY
TRBV20-1 | SALSTDLNEKLF
TRBV12-3/TRBV12-4 | ASSYQSSSYEQY
TRBV7-9 | ASSLSGATANTEAF
TRBV18 | ASSPLPAADNSPLH
TRBV19 | ASSRLGTLIYGYT
TRBV7-9 | ASSPGSKRGETQY
TRBV9 | ASSVLGLAGGLYEQY
TRBV19 | ASSMTGKGNQPQH
TRBV30 | AWSPWQGDGYT